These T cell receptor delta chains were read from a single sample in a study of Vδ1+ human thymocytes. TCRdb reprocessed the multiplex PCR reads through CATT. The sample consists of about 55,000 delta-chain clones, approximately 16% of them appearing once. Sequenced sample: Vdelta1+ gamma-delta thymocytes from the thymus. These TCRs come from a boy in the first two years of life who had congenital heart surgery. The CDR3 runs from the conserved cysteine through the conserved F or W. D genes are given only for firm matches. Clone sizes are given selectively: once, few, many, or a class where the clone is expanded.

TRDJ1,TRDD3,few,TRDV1,CALGELDTGGYAQHTDKLIF,TGTGCTCTTGGGGAACTCGACACTGGGGGATACGCCCAGCACACCGATAAACTCATCTTT
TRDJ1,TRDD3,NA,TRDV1,CALGEKSGGYARTDKLIF,TGTGCTCTTGGGGAGAAGTCCGGGGGATACGCGAGGACCGATAAACTCATCTTT
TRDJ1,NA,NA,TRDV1,CALGEPNPGDPTDKLIF,TGTGCTCTTGGGGAACCAAATCCTGGGGATCCCACCGATAAACTCATCTTT
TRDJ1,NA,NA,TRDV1,CALGELLCTGYTDELIF,TGTGCTCTTGGGGAACTCTTGTGCACAGGGTACACCGATGAACTCATCTTT
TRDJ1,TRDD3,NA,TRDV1,CALGELTLLGDTEYTDKLIF,TGTGCTCTTGGGGAACTTACCCTACTCGGGGATACTGAGTACACCGATAAACTCATCTTT
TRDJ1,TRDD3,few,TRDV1,CALGPKSPYPRQLLGDTHPVPFYTDKLIF,TGTGCTCTTGGGCCCAAATCCCCTTATCCCCGCCAACTACTGGGGGATACGCACCCTGTCCCCTTTTACACCGATAAACTCATCTTT
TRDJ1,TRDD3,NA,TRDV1,CALGEFSRVLGPRYTDKLIF,TGTGCTCTTGGGGAATTTTCCCGCGTACTGGGGCCCCGGTACACCGATAAACTCATCTTT
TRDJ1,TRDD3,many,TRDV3,CADPRGIRFCPDKLIF,TGTGCCGACCCGAGGGGGATACGTTTCTGCCCGGATAAACTCATCTTT
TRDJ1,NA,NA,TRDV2,CACDTNCRITPSTRADKLIF,TGTGCCTGTGACACGAACTGTCGGATTACACCATCAACTCGCGCCGATAAACTCATCTTT
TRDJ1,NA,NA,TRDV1,CALGERRGSYTDKLIF,TGTGCTCTTGGGGAACGAAGGGGATCGTACACCGATAAACTCATCTTT
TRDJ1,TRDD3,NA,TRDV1,CALGELATSDRCVLGIRNTDKLIF,TGTGCTCTTGGGGAACTTGCTACGTCTGACCGCTGTGTACTGGGGATAAGGAACACCGATAAACTCATCTTT
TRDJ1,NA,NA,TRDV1,CALGEGPSWGLGGAFTDKLIF,TGCGCTCTTGGGGAAGGGCCTTCCTGGGGACTGGGGGGCGCCTTTACCGATAAACTCATCTTT
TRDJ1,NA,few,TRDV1,CALGELCSDKLIF,TGTGCTCTTGGGGAACTCTGCTCCGATAAACTCATCTTT
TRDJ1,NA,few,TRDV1,CALDSLGPYTDKLIF,TGTGCTCTTGACAGTCTGGGGCCGTACACCGATAAACTCATCTTT
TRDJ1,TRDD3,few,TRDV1,CALGEQPGELGESKYTDKLIF,TGTGCTCTTGGGGAACAACCCGGAGAGCTGGGGGAGTCGAAGTACACCGATAAACTCATCTTT
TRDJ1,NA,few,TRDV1,CALGEGFRRPSGIDTDKLIF,TGTGCTCTTGGGGAAGGATTTCGGCGTCCTTCAGGGATCGATACCGATAAACTCATCTTT
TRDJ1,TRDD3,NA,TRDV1,CALGGIRGLGDTGSLYTDKLIF,TGTGCTCTTGGGGGAATAAGGGGGCTGGGGGATACTGGATCCTTATACACCGATAAACTCATCTTT
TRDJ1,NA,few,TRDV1,CALGEPFYGGAYTDKLIF,TGTGCTCTTGGGGAACCATTCTACGGGGGGGCGTACACCGATAAACTCATCTTT
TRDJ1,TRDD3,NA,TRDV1,CAIGKIKNWGITDKLIF,TGTGCTATTGGGAAAATAAAGAACTGGGGGATCACCGATAAACTCATCTTT
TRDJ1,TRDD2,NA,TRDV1,CALGEPIPTGVSTDKLIF,TGTGCTCTTGGGGAACCCATTCCTACGGGGGTTAGTACCGATAAACTCATCTTT
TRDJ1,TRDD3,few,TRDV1,CALGEKSPLPEYWGILGDGKLIF,TGTGCTCTTGGGGAAAAATCACCCCTTCCCGAGTACTGGGGGATACTCGGGGACGGTAAACTCATCTTT
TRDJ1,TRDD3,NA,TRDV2,CACFKMCYGFLNVLGDRYTDKLIF,TGTGCCTGTTTTAAGATGTGTTATGGCTTCCTAAACGTACTGGGGGACCGGTACACCGATAAACTCATCTTT
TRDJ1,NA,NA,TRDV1,CALGDCIFLPELNRGIEADKLIF,TGTGCTCTTGGGGACTGTATCTTCCTTCCCGAACTCAACCGGGGGATTGAAGCCGATAAACTCATCTTT
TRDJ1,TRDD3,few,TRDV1,CALGESPCTGGCTDKLIF,TGTGCTCTTGGGGAATCCCCCTGTACTGGGGGATGTACCGATAAACTCATCTTT
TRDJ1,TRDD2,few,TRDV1,CALGDPPGFLPLTDKLIF,TGTGCTCTTGGGGATCCACCCGGGTTCCTACCGCTCACCGATAAACTCATCTTT
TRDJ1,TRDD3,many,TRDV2,CACDTDGGENYTDKLIF,TGTGCCTGTGACACCGATGGGGGAGAAAATTACACCGATAAACTCATCTTT
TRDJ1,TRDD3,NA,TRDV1,CALGGIDAVTGGYWTDKLIF,TGTGCTCTTGGGGGAATCGATGCAGTGACTGGGGGATACTGGACCGATAAACTCATCTTT
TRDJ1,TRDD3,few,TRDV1,CALGEPGTGELIF,TGTGCTCTTGGGGAGCCAGGTACTGGGGAACTCATCTTT
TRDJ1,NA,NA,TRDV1,CALGEQPSDRGGVYTDKLIF,TGTGCTCTTGGGGAACAACCGAGCGACCGAGGGGGGGTTTACACCGATAAACTCATCTTT
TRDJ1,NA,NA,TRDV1,CALGEHSMLRDMGRLPYTDKLIF,TGTGCTCTTGGGGAACATTCCATGCTGAGGGATATGGGACGCCTTCCCTACACCGATAAACTCATCTTT
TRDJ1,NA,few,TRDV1,CALGELRVGVTDKLIF,TGTGCTCTTGGGGAACTACGGGTGGGGGTTACCGATAAACTCATCTTT
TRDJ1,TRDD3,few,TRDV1,CALGVTFNPPPVLPCTGGNKFTTDKLTF,TGTGCTCTTGGGGTGACCTTTAACCCCCCCCCGGTCCTACCCTGTACTGGGGGTAATAAATTCACAACCGATAAACTCACCTTT